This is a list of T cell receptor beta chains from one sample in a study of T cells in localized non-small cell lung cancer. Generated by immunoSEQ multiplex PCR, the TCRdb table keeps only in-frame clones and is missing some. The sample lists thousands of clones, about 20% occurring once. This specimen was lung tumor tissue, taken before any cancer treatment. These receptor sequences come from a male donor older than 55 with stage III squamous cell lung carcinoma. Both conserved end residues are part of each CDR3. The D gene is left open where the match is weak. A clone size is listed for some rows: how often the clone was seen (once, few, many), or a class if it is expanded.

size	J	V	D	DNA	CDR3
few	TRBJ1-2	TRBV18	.	TGTGCCAGCTCACCAGACGGGGGAATTGGCTACACCTTC	CASSPDGGIGYTF
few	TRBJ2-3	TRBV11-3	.	TGTGCCAGCAGCTTAGATACTGTCTCTCCCCCCACAGATACGCAGTATTTT	CASSLDTVSPPTDTQYF
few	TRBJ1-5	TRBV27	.	TGTGCCAGCAGTTTTCAGAATAGCAATCAGCCCCAGCATTTT	CASSFQNSNQPQHF
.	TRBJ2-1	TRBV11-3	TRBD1	TGTGCCAGCAGCAGACAGGGCTCAAACAATGAGCAGTTCTTC	CASSRQGSNNEQFF
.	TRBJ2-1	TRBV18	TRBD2	TGTGCCAGCTCACCCCGACTAGCCAGATACAATGAGCAGTTCTTC	CASSPRLARYNEQFF
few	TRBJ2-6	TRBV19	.	TGTGCCAGTAGCCCAAGGCCAGTTGATTACTCTGGGGCCAACGTCCTGACTTTC	CASSPRPVDYSGANVLTF
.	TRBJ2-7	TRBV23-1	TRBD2	TGCGCCAGCAGCCAAGATGGGGGGGACCATTACGAGCAGTACTTC	CASSQDGGDHYEQYF
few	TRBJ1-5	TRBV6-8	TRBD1	TGTGCCAGCAGTCCTCCGTCTACAGGGGACCAGCCCCAGCATTTT	CASSPPSTGDQPQHF
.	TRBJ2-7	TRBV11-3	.	TGTGCCAGCAGCTTAGATCGTCGGACGGCCACCTACGAGCAGTACTTC	CASSLDRRTATYEQYF
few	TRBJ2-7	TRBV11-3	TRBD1	TGTGCCAGCAGCTTGGGACAGGATCGATCCTACGAGCAGTACTTC	CASSLGQDRSYEQYF
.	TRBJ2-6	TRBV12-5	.	TGTGCCAGCACCTACTCTGGGGCCAACGTCCTGACTTTC	CASTYSGANVLTF
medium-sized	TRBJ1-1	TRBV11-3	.	TGTGCCAGCAGCTTACCCCCGGGGTTTGGAGGTCTGAACACTGAAGCTTTCTTT	CASSLPPGFGGLNTEAFF
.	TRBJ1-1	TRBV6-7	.	TGTGCCAGCAGCAGGTACACTGAAGCTTTCTTT	CASSRYTEAFF
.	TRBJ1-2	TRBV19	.	TGTGCCAGTAGTTGGAGGACCCCTAACTATGGCTACACCTTC	CASSWRTPNYGYTF
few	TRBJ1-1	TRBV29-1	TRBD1	TGCAGCGGGGAGGGACAGGTGGGATCGAACACTGAAGCTTTCTTT	CSGEGQVGSNTEAFF
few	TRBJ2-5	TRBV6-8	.	TGTGCCAGCAGTTACTCAGGGCAGGGAGAGACCCAGTACTTC	CASSYSGQGETQYF
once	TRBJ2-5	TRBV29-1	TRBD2	TGCAGCGTGGGAACTAGCGAGGAGACCCAGTACTTC	CSVGTSEETQYF
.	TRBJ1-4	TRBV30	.	TGTGCCTGGATGACAGCTGGGGATGAAAAACTGTTTTTT	CAWMTAGDEKLFF
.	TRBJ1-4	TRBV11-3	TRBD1	TGTGCCAGCAGCTTAACAGGGGCCACTAATGAAAAACTGTTTTTT	CASSLTGATNEKLFF
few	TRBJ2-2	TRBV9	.	TGTGCCAGCGTTTACCTTGCGAACACCGGGGAGCTGTTTTTT	CASVYLANTGELFF
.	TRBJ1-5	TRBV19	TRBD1	TGTGCCAGTAGTTCCCGGACAGGTTTTAGCAATCAGCCCCAGCATTTT	CASSSRTGFSNQPQHF
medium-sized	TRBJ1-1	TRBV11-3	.	TGTGCCAGCAGCCCTAGGACGGCAAACACTGAAGCTTTCTTT	CASSPRTANTEAFF
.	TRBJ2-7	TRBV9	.	TGTGCCAGCAGCGTAGTTGGGGGCGAGCAGTACTTC	CASSVVGGEQYF
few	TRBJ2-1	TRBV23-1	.	TGCGCCAGCATCCAGGCTACTCTCGTCCTCAATGAGCAGTTCTTC	CASIQATLVLNEQFF
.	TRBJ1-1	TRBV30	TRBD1	TGTGCCTGGAGCGGGACAGGGCCCTCTGAAGCTTTCTTT	CAWSGTGPSEAFF